Described below is a single TCR beta chain sequence and its context. Its antigen is not known. The data originate from a study of vaccination effects on CD4 cells after COVID-19. Study conclusions and caveats: Early post-infection timepoints were absent, and convalescent patients were few. The study found that only 1 of 255 vaccine-induced clones from healthy vaccinees cross-reacted with common cold coronaviruses. Infection- and vaccine-induced clones contracted markedly late after vaccination.

Sequencing in the ViraFEST assay came after antigen-specific CD4+ T cells had been expanded with viral peptide pools, which were used to stimulate PBMC. Following a 10-day culture, CD4+ T cells were purified. The cohort was immunized with two doses of either the BNT162b2 or mRNA-1273 vaccine. Nucleocapsid antibody tests were negative, and the vaccine recipients had no prior SARS-CoV-2 infection. Method: immunoSEQ multiplex PCR; TCRdb's copy keeps in-frame clones and lacks some. The sample carries more than 60,000 clones, about 74% recorded once. The material sequenced was CD4+ T cells from PBMCs cultured with HCoV-229E spike peptides, taken after COVID-19 vaccination. The TCR originated in a human donor who received a COVID-19 vaccine.

The CDR3, as DNA: TGTGCCAGCATGGACCCCCCGACAGAGAACACTGAAGCTTTCTTT. Residues: CASMDPPTENTEAFF. V and J are TRBV6-6 and TRBJ1-1; possibly TRBD1 for D (5 bases). V lost 7 bases and J 1 base, leaving 16 bases between the germline ends. Germline CDR1 is MNHNY and CDR2 is SVGAGI (reference sequence). The length of the CDR3 is 15 residues.